Shown below are 9 T cell receptor beta chains from a single sample sequenced in a study of response to subunit inactivated influenza vaccine. One entry per CDR3 protein results from TCRdb running MiXCR on the RT-PCR reads. The data hold approximately 500,000 distinct CDR3 sequences, with around 21% observed a single time. These data are also associated with another study on T cells expressing NK-cell markers. That study reports: Making the TCR beta cDNA relied on 5'RACE template switching with UMIs.

This material consisted of CD4+ T cells sorted from PBMCs, taken about 11 days after vaccination. These TCRs come from a man between 45 and 60 years old who received an inactivated influenza vaccine.

The chain couples TRBV20-1 to TRBJ2-7; 10 bases map to TRBD2. Germline V gene data show CDR1 as DFQATT and CDR2 as SNEGSKA (reference sequence). V lost 5 bases to trimming and J lost 4 bases; unmatched junction nucleotides: 8. The CDR3 length is 14 residues. CDR3 loop: CSADRTSGFYEQYF. CDR3 in DNA: TGCAGTGCTGACCGGACTAGCGGATTTTACGAGCAGTACTTC.

In this sample, this clonotype turned up a few times. This chain joins TRBV10-2 and TRBJ1-6, with D unresolved. CDR1 and CDR2 from the germline V gene are WSHSY and SAAADI. This CDR3 comprises 15 residues. Trimming stripped 1 base from V and 7 bases from J, with 11 bases between. In DNA form, the CDR3 reads TGCGCCAGCAGTGAGTGGGGTCTTTTCAATTCACCCCTCCACTTT. Translated, it gives CASSEWGLFNSPLHF.

The chain couples TRBV12-3 or TRBV12-4 to TRBJ2-5; D might be TRBD1 (5 bases). Between the trimmed V and J ends, which lost 2 bases and 4 bases, there was a span of 8 bases. There are 13 residues in the CDR3. The CDR3 is CASSLQGPETQYF. In DNA form, the CDR3 reads TGTGCCAGCAGTTTACAGGGCCCAGAGACCCAGTACTTC.

The chain carries TRBV18 and TRBJ1-3; maybe TRBD1 (5 bases). V was shortened by 3 bases and J by 0 bases, with 12 bases between the two germline ends. In germline, CDR1 is KGHSH, CDR2 LQKENI. The CDR3 length is 16 residues. The CDR3 nucleotides read TGTGCCAGCTCACCCGCCGGGGCCAGCTCTGGAAACACCATATATTTT. This sequence encodes CASSPAGASSGNTIYF.

The sample holds a few counts of this clonotype. This rearrangement joins TRBV7-2 to TRBJ1-1; D gene ambiguous. V gave up 5 bases and J gave up 3 bases, with 10 bases separating them. The CDR3 is 13 amino acids. The germline V gene has CDR1 SGHTA and CDR2 FQGNSA. CDR3 nucleotide sequence: TGTGCCAGCAGCACGCACCCGGACACTGAAGCTTTCTTT. Translated: CASSTHPDTEAFF.

The chain joins TRBV18 to TRBJ2-2, with D possibly matching TRBD1 (6 bases). The CDR3 covers 18 residues. Trimming took 3 bases from V and 6 from J, leaving 23 bases between them. Germline loops: CDR1 KGHSH, CDR2 LQKENI. The CDR3: CASSPYSGTPNAPGELFF. As DNA, the CDR3 is TGTGCCAGCTCACCGTATTCCGGGACACCTAACGCACCCGGGGAGCTGTTTTTT.

This clonotype was observed a few times. V is TRBV7-2 and J is TRBJ1-5; 9 bases match TRBD1. Per germline, CDR1 SGHTA and CDR2 FQGNSA. After removal of 8 bases from V and 0 bases from J, the junction contained 11 bases not matched to a gene. There are 17 residues in the CDR3. CDR3 nucleotide sequence: TGTGCCAGCGTCTTGGTTGGGACAGGGTATAGCAATCAGCCCCAGCATTTT. Amino acid sequence: CASVLVGTGYSNQPQHF.

This clonotype was recorded only once. This chain connects TRBV20-1 to TRBJ2-2, with 9 bases aligning to TRBD1. The CDR3 covers 15 residues. J was trimmed by 4 bases and V by 5 bases; bases with no gene match: 8. Germline V lookup: CDR1 DFQATT, CDR2 SNEGSKA (reference sequence). This CDR3 is CSADPGQGITGELFF. In DNA, the CDR3 is TGCAGTGCTGACCCGGGACAGGGTATCACCGGGGAGCTGTTTTTT.

Only a few counts were recorded for this clonotype. The chain links TRBV12-3 or TRBV12-4 to TRBJ2-2, with D tentatively TRBD1 (6 bases). This CDR3 spans 16 amino acids. Trimming took off 3 bases at V and 1 base at J, with 12 bases between the two ends. The CDR3 is CASSFIPGQNTGELFF. The CDR3 coding sequence is TGTGCCAGCAGTTTCATCCCGGGACAGAACACCGGGGAGCTGTTTTTT.